These 25 T cell receptor beta chains came from one sample sequenced in a study of T cells in Graves' hyperthyroidism and ophthalmopathy. The source material, RNA transcripts, was used to amplify TCR beta CDR3 regions. In the first-round RT-PCR of the TCR CDR3, the HTBI primer set was used. TCRdb reprocessed the multiplex PCR reads via MiXCR and lists one record per CDR3 protein. The sample lists about 210,000 distinct CDR3 sequences, 15% to 20% seen once, with around 50% in the top ten. Sample: blood. These receptors were collected from a man over 45 with Graves' hyperthyroidism.

There are many counts of this clonotype. The chain employs TRBV7-3 and TRBJ2-7; possible D gene TRBD1, 6 bases. The CDR3 spans 13 residues. Germline lookup yields CDR1 SGHTA and CDR2 FQGTGA. V gave up 6 bases and J gave up 5 bases, with 14 bases separating them. CDR3 region: CASSSGAYNEQYF. CDR3 sequence (DNA): TGTGCCAGCAGTTCAGGGGCGTATAACGAGCAGTACTTC.

This clonotype was recorded many times. The rearrangement links TRBV12-3 or TRBV12-4 to TRBJ2-2; 7 nucleotides agree with TRBD1. The CDR3 totals 14 residues. Trimming cost V 6 bases and J 4 bases; bases outside gene matches: 5. The CDR3 nucleotides are TGTGCCAGCAGCCCCACAGGGGTCACCGGGGAGCTGTTTTTT. Its protein is CASSPTGVTGELFF.

This clonotype was seen many times. CDR3 DNA: TGTGCCAGCAGTTACTCTCCCCGGGAGGGGTCCTACGAGCAGTACTTC. This encodes CASSYSPREGSYEQYF. The J gene is TRBJ2-7, the V gene TRBV6-5; 8 bases agree with TRBD2. The V gene end was trimmed by 0 bases and the J gene end by 1 base; junction bases not matched to a gene: 5. This CDR3 is built from 16 residues. Germline CDR1 MNHEY, CDR2 SVGAGI.

This clonotype was recorded many times. The V gene is TRBV4-3, the J gene TRBJ2-5; 13 positions agree with TRBD2. J lost 1 base, V lost 4 bases, and 3 bases had no gene match. The germline CDR1 and CDR2 sequences are LGHNA and YSLEER. CDR3 length: 16 residues. CDR3: CASSLGLAGAQETQYF. The CDR3 DNA sequence: TGCGCCAGCAGCCTAGGACTAGCGGGAGCCCAAGAGACCCAGTACTTC.

This chain joins TRBV30 and TRBJ2-7; D is undetermined. V lost 3 bases and J lost 3, with 18 bases in between. Germline assignment: CDR1 GTSNPN and CDR2 SVGIG (reference sequence). This CDR3 region has 15 residues. The CDR3 here is CAWRSFSRANYEQYF. CDR3 nucleotides: TGTGCCTGGAGGTCCTTCAGCCGGGCCAACTACGAGCAGTACTTC. Variable domain in full (rest from reference TRBV30 and TRBJ2-7): SQTIHQWPATLVQPVGSPLSLECTVEGTSNPNLYWYRQAAGRGLQLLFYSVGIGQISSEVPQNLSASRPQDRQFILSSKKLLLSDSGFYLCAWRSFSRANYEQYFGPGTRLTVT.

This clonotype was detected ten times or more. V usage is TRBV18 and J usage is TRBJ1-2; 11 nucleotides line up with TRBD1. V shed 3 bases, J shed 3 bases, and the junction held 6 bases outside the gene matches. The CDR3 contains 16 residues. Germline loops: CDR1 KGHSH, CDR2 LQKENI. The DNA for the CDR3 is TGTGCCAGCTCACCGACGGGACAGGGGGGTTACTATGGCTACACCTTC. It encodes CASSPTGQGGYYGYTF.

The DNA for the CDR3 is TGTGCCAGCTCACCCGGCGATAATTCACCCCTCCACTTT. It yields the protein CASSPGDNSPLHF. J is TRBJ1-6 and V is TRBV18, with no clear D. CDR3 length: 13 amino acids. V was pared by 3 bases and J by 5 bases, with 5 bases between. The germline V gene has CDR1 KGHSH and CDR2 LQKENI.

The rearrangement joins TRBV20-1 to TRBJ1-2; the D is unclear. The CDR3 loop spans 16 amino acids. Germline V gives CDR1 DFQATT, CDR2 SNEGSKA (reference sequence). The V end was cut by 0 bases, the J end by 2 bases, with 16 bases between. The chain's CDR3 is CSAREDSGKVNYGYTF. The CDR3 nucleotides are TGCAGTGCTAGAGAGGATTCGGGGAAAGTGAACTATGGCTACACCTTC.

This clonotype was seen repeatedly, ten times or more. This chain joins TRBV5-5 and TRBJ2-1; 7 bases map to TRBD1. CDR1 and CDR2 from the germline V gene are SGHKS and YYEKEE (reference sequence). The CDR3 loop spans 14 amino acids. The V gene end was trimmed by 9 bases and the J gene end by 2 bases; junction bases not matched to a gene: 8. As DNA, the CDR3 is TGTGCCACTTCTACAGGGGATACCTACAATGAGCAGTTCTTC. It encodes CATSTGDTYNEQFF. Full variable domain (outside the CDR3, taken from reference TRBV5-5 and TRBJ2-1): DAGVTQSPTHLIKTRGQQVTLRCSPISGHKSVSWYQQVLGQGPQFIFQYYEKEERGRGNFPDRFSARQFPNYSSELNVNALLLGDSALYLCATSTGDTYNEQFFGPGTRLTVL.

This clonotype has a count of ten or more. The gene calls are TRBV5-6 and TRBJ1-1; 7 nucleotides match TRBD1. J was trimmed by 0 bases and V by 4 bases; bases with no gene match: 9. This CDR3 contains 16 residues. Germline lookup yields CDR1 SGHDT and CDR2 YYEEEE. The DNA for the CDR3 is TGTGCCAGCAGCCCAAACACAGGGGCCTTGAACACTGAAGCTTTCTTT. Translation gives CASSPNTGALNTEAFF.

This clonotype was observed many times. The rearrangement uses TRBV12-3 or TRBV12-4 and TRBJ1-4, with 10 positions matching TRBD1. The CDR3 loop spans 15 amino acids. The J segment lost 8 bases and the V segment lost 2 bases, leaving 5 bases of the junction unmatched. CDR3 in amino acids: CASSLQGTGDEKLFF. CDR3 nucleotide sequence: TGTGCCAGCAGTTTACAAGGGACAGGGGACGAAAAACTGTTTTTT.

In its sample, this clonotype was seen a few times. This sequence joins TRBV29-1 and TRBJ2-1; 11 nucleotides agree with TRBD2. V lost 4 bases and J lost 4; bases outside the gene matches: 3. Germline loops: CDR1 SQVTM, CDR2 ANQGSEA. The CDR3 spans 14 residues. CDR3 residues: CSVVLAGVYNEQFF. Here the CDR3 DNA reads TGCAGCGTTGTACTAGCGGGAGTTTACAATGAGCAGTTCTTC.

This clonotype has ten or more counts. The CDR3 DNA sequence: TGCGCCAGCAGCCAAGTCTTGAACACTGAAGCTTTCTTT. Its translation: CASSQVLNTEAFF. The V call is TRBV4-1, the J call TRBJ1-1, with unresolved D. V lost 1 base and J 0 bases, leaving 3 bases between the germline ends. The germline V gene has CDR1 MGHRA and CDR2 YSYEKL. The CDR3 runs 13 residues.

The chain employs TRBV13 and TRBJ1-4; D is ambiguous. Germline lookup yields CDR1 PRHDT and CDR2 FYEKMQ (reference sequence). V gave up 2 bases and J gave up 8 bases, with 15 bases separating them. The CDR3 covers 15 residues. The CDR3 spells CASSLRGGISEKLFF. CDR3 sequence (DNA): TGTGCCAGCAGCTTAAGAGGAGGGATATCCGAAAAACTGTTTTTT.

In its sample, this clonotype was seen many times. V is TRBV12-3 or TRBV12-4 and J is TRBJ2-3; TRBD1 matches at 9 bases. The CDR3 covers 16 residues. The junction had 7 bases not matched to a gene; V was cut back by 2 bases and J by 4 bases. The CDR3 sequence: CASSLTPGQGSDTQYF. The DNA of the CDR3 is TGTGCCAGCAGTTTAACGCCGGGACAGGGATCAGATACGCAGTATTTT.

This clonotype was seen more than once but under ten times. This sequence joins TRBV6-1 and TRBJ1-2; D is perhaps TRBD1 (5 bases). With 5 bases removed from V and 6 bases from J, the gap between germline ends came to 7 bases. The CDR3 spans 11 residues. Germline assignment: CDR1 MNHNS and CDR2 SASEGT. DNA for the CDR3: TGTGCCAGCAGTACCAGGGATGGCTACACCTTC. Its protein is CASSTRDGYTF.

This clonotype was seen only a few times. The chain joins TRBV4-1 to TRBJ2-7; TRBD2 might be the D (5 bases). V was trimmed by 0 bases and J by 2 bases, leaving 20 bases between them. Per germline, CDR1 MGHRA and CDR2 YSYEKL. There are 18 residues in the CDR3. The CDR3 loop is CASSQDLGFGRWTYEQYF. The CDR3 DNA reads as TGCGCCAGCAGCCAAGATCTGGGTTTTGGGAGATGGACCTACGAGCAGTACTTC.

This clonotype showed up many times. The rearrangement joins TRBV15 to TRBJ2-3, with a tentative D call TRBD2 (6 bases). Germline lookup yields CDR1 LNHNV and CDR2 YYDKDF (reference sequence). The CDR3 totals 15 residues. V lost 0 bases and J lost 4, with 11 bases in between. The CDR3 bases are TGTGCCACCAGCAGAGATGGGACTCCTCCAGATACGCAGTATTTT. This translates into CATSRDGTPPDTQYF.

This clonotype was recorded at least ten times. The gene calls are TRBV7-2 and TRBJ2-1, with 10 bases fitting TRBD2. Trimming took 1 base from V and 10 from J; bases not matched to a gene: 10. This CDR3 comprises 16 residues. CDR1 SGHTA and CDR2 FQGNSA come from the germline V gene. DNA for the CDR3: TGTGCCAGCAGCTTAGAGGGAACTAGCGGGACGGTGGAGCAGTTCTTC. Translating gives CASSLEGTSGTVEQFF.

About this clonotype itself: An end of the junction does not agree with germline; a read error may underlie this. Here the CDR3 reads CDSSQGALQGGAQYF. In DNA form, the CDR3 reads TGCGACAGCAGCCAAGGGGCGCTTCAGGGAGGAGCGCAGTACTTC. The chain carries TRBV4-1 and TRBJ2-7; perhaps TRBD2 as D (6 bases). CDR1 MGHRA and CDR2 YSYEKL come from the germline V gene. The CDR3 is 15 amino acids.

V and J are TRBV2 and TRBJ2-2; a possible D gene is TRBD2 (6 bases). V gave up 5 bases and J gave up 4 bases, with 8 bases separating them. The CDR3 is 13 amino acids. The germline gives CDR1 SNHLY, CDR2 FYNNEI. CDR3 amino acids: CASSREPTGELFF. The DNA for the CDR3 is TGTGCCAGCAGTCGGGAGCCCACCGGGGAGCTGTTTTTT.

In this sample, this clonotype turned up many times. The chain couples TRBV28 to TRBJ2-1; TRBD2 might be the D (6 bases). The germline gives CDR1 MDHEN, CDR2 SYDVKM. This CDR3 comprises 15 residues. V was clipped by 6 bases and J by 8 bases, with 20 bases between them. The CDR3 DNA follows: TGTGCCAGCAGCACACCCCATGGCGGGGTACATGAGCAGTTCTTC. Protein product: CASSTPHGGVHEQFF.

This clonotype was seen repeatedly, ten times or more. This sequence joins TRBV28 and TRBJ1-2; unclear D gene. Trimming left V 4 bases short and J 8 bases short, with 14 bases between. Looked up from germline, CDR1 is MDHEN and CDR2 is SYDVKM. This CDR3 is 13 amino acids long. In DNA, the CDR3 is TGTGCCAGCAGTTCAGGACCCGCGGGGGGCTACACCTTC. Translating gives CASSSGPAGGYTF.

This clonotype has more than one count but fewer than ten. V gene TRBV6-2 or TRBV6-3 combines with J gene TRBJ2-2, with 8 bases matching TRBD2. V gave up 6 bases and J gave up 5 bases; unmatched junction bases: 5. This CDR3 spans 14 amino acids. CDR1 is MNHEY and CDR2 is SVGEGT in the germline V gene. The CDR3 here is CASSRAGVTGELFF. The CDR3 DNA follows: TGTGCCAGCAGCCGAGCGGGAGTTACCGGGGAGCTGTTTTTT.

This clonotype has just a few counts. The V call is TRBV27, the J call TRBJ2-3, with a weak D call TRBD1 (5 bases). Trimming shortened V by 6 bases and J by 3 bases, and 19 bases separated the two germline ends. Germline V gene sequence: CDR1 MNHEY, CDR2 SMNVEV (reference sequence). The CDR3 is 16 residues long. CDR3 residues: CASRQSIGATTDTQYF. The CDR3 region has the DNA TGTGCCAGCAGACAGAGTATTGGGGCCACGACAGATACGCAGTATTTT.